This entry is about one TCR beta chain. The CDR3 is 15 residues long. Clones were read by immunoSEQ multiplex PCR, and TCRdb kept only the in-frame ones, dropping some. The sample includes 55,000 to 80,000 clones, roughly 98% seen only once; the top ten take under 0.2%. These data belong to a study of technical replicates of blood from a handful of donors. The rearrangement joins TRBV21-1 to TRBJ2-7; the table's D gene call, TRBD2, was not cross checked with the DNA. TRBV21-1 is annotated as a pseudogene. Sequencing was carried out using T cells isolated from PBMCs. This clonotype was sampled from a human donor in good health. The CDR3 DNA follows: TGTGCCAGCAGCAAAGTGGGACTCTCCGGCTACGAGCAGTACTTC. Its protein is CASSKVGLSGYEQYF.